A selection of T cell receptor beta chains follows, all from one sample in a study of T-cell memory formation after mild COVID-19. TCRdb independently ran MiXCR on the 5' RACE reads; one entry per CDR3 protein. The top ten clones hold more than 20% of a sample with a few hundred thousand distinct CDR3 sequences, roughly 17% of them seen once. The sequencing sample was made of PBMCs or a T cell subset sorted from them (not recorded which). The receptor set was obtained from a man aged 18-30 years who had mild COVID-19 (a few samples of this study predate the infection). Cell type and time point are not known. The CDR3 runs from the conserved cysteine through the conserved F or W. A D gene is named only where the DNA matches it firmly. Clone sizes are given selectively: once, few, many, or a class where the clone is expanded.

j_gene: TRBJ1-5
d_gene: .
v_gene: TRBV15
abundance: .
CDR3nt: TGTGCCACCAGCGGGGCAAGGCAGGTCCATAGCAATCAGCCCCAGCATTTT
CDR3aa: CATSGARQVHSNQPQHF

j_gene: TRBJ2-1
d_gene: .
v_gene: TRBV5-1
abundance: many
CDR3nt: TGCGCCAGCAGCTTGACAGGCAACAATGAGCAGTTCTTC
CDR3aa: CASSLTGNNEQFF

j_gene: TRBJ2-7
d_gene: .
v_gene: TRBV3-2
abundance: .
CDR3nt: TGTGCCAGCAGCCAAGTACCCCGAGGTGAAAGTCAATACGAGCAGTACTTC
CDR3aa: CASSQVPRGESQYEQYF

j_gene: TRBJ2-2
d_gene: .
v_gene: TRBV9
abundance: many
CDR3nt: TGTGCCAGCCGGACGGCGAACACCGGGGAGCTGTTTTTT
CDR3aa: CASRTANTGELFF

j_gene: TRBJ2-4
d_gene: .
v_gene: TRBV6-1
abundance: many
CDR3nt: TGTGCCAGCAGTGGCGCTGTCCGGGGCCTAGCCAAAAACATTCAGTACTTC
CDR3aa: CASSGAVRGLAKNIQYF

j_gene: TRBJ2-1
d_gene: .
v_gene: TRBV29-1
abundance: .
CDR3nt: TGCAGCGTTGTCGCAGTGTACAATGAGCAGTTCTTC
CDR3aa: CSVVAVYNEQFF

j_gene: TRBJ2-5
d_gene: .
v_gene: TRBV7-2
abundance: .
CDR3nt: TGTGCCAGCACCCAGGGAGAAGAGACCCAGTACTTC
CDR3aa: CASTQGEETQYF

j_gene: TRBJ1-6
d_gene: TRBD1
v_gene: TRBV7-3
abundance: .
CDR3nt: TGTGCCAGCAGCTTATTGGGGACAGGGACTTCACCCCTCCACTTT
CDR3aa: CASSLLGTGTSPLHF

j_gene: TRBJ2-2
d_gene: .
v_gene: TRBV5-1
abundance: .
CDR3nt: TGCGCCAGCTTTGCGGGCTTGAACACCGGGGAGCTGTTTTTT
CDR3aa: CASFAGLNTGELFF

j_gene: TRBJ1-1
d_gene: TRBD1
v_gene: TRBV6-5
abundance: few
CDR3nt: TGTGCCAGCAGTAGCACAGGGGTTGACACTGAAGCTTTCTTT
CDR3aa: CASSSTGVDTEAFF

j_gene: TRBJ1-3
d_gene: TRBD1
v_gene: TRBV5-1
abundance: few
CDR3nt: TGCGCCAGCAGCTTGGACAGGGGAGACACCATATATTTT
CDR3aa: CASSLDRGDTIYF

j_gene: TRBJ2-5
d_gene: TRBD1
v_gene: TRBV11-2
abundance: .
CDR3nt: TGTGCCAGCAGCTTGGGTCAGGGGGCCGTGACCCAGTACTTC
CDR3aa: CASSLGQGAVTQYF

j_gene: TRBJ2-5
d_gene: .
v_gene: TRBV20-1
abundance: few
CDR3nt: TGCAGTGCTAGAGATTCACAGCAAGAGACCCAGTACTTC
CDR3aa: CSARDSQQETQYF

j_gene: TRBJ2-7
d_gene: .
v_gene: TRBV4-1
abundance: .
CDR3nt: TGCGCCAGCAGCCAAACCGACGGACGGGCCTACGAGCAGTACTTC
CDR3aa: CASSQTDGRAYEQYF

j_gene: TRBJ2-3
d_gene: .
v_gene: TRBV29-1
abundance: many
CDR3nt: TGCAGCGTCCGGCGGGGAACCGCCACAGATACGCAGTATTTT
CDR3aa: CSVRRGTATDTQYF

j_gene: TRBJ2-1
d_gene: .
v_gene: TRBV12-3/TRBV12-4
abundance: .
CDR3nt: TGTGCCAGCAGTTTCGGGTTATTCTACAATGAGCAGTTCTTC
CDR3aa: CASSFGLFYNEQFF

j_gene: TRBJ1-6
d_gene: .
v_gene: TRBV7-6
abundance: few
CDR3nt: TGTGCCAGCAGCGGGACACTAAATTCACCCCTCCACTTT
CDR3aa: CASSGTLNSPLHF

j_gene: TRBJ2-5
d_gene: .
v_gene: TRBV12-3/TRBV12-4
abundance: many
CDR3nt: TGTGCCAGCAGTTTACTTTTGGGGGGGACCCAGTACTTC
CDR3aa: CASSLLLGGTQYF

j_gene: TRBJ1-2
d_gene: TRBD1
v_gene: TRBV27
abundance: .
CDR3nt: TGTGCCAGCAGTACACAAACAGGGGGTTTTTTCTATGGCTACACCTTC
CDR3aa: CASSTQTGGFFYGYTF

j_gene: TRBJ1-6
d_gene: .
v_gene: TRBV20-1
abundance: .
CDR3nt: TGCAGTGCGTGGACCGCCTCAGGTTCACCCCTCCACTTT
CDR3aa: CSAWTASGSPLHF

j_gene: TRBJ2-5
d_gene: .
v_gene: TRBV7-9
abundance: .
CDR3nt: TGTGCCAGCAGCCCCCGGACCGAGGTTGAGACCCAGTACTTC
CDR3aa: CASSPRTEVETQYF

j_gene: TRBJ1-1
d_gene: TRBD1
v_gene: TRBV4-3
abundance: .
CDR3nt: TGCGCCAGCAGCCAAGAGACAGGGAACTTGAACACTGAAGCTTTCTTT
CDR3aa: CASSQETGNLNTEAFF

j_gene: TRBJ2-2
d_gene: .
v_gene: TRBV4-2
abundance: .
CDR3nt: TGTGCCAGCAGCCAAGTAGATCCGGCCGCATACACCGGGGAGCTGTTTTTT
CDR3aa: CASSQVDPAAYTGELFF

j_gene: TRBJ2-3
d_gene: .
v_gene: TRBV6-6
abundance: .
CDR3nt: TGTGCCAGCAGTTACTCGAAAGGACGCACAGATACGCAGTATTTT
CDR3aa: CASSYSKGRTDTQYF

j_gene: TRBJ1-5
d_gene: TRBD1
v_gene: TRBV6-6
abundance: many
CDR3nt: TGTGCCAGCACCCTCCAGGGGGGGGGCAATCAGCCCCAGCATTTT
CDR3aa: CASTLQGGGNQPQHF

j_gene: TRBJ2-1
d_gene: TRBD2
v_gene: TRBV5-5
abundance: few
CDR3nt: TGTGCCAGCACCCCCGGGACTAACTACAATGAGCAGTTCTTC
CDR3aa: CASTPGTNYNEQFF

j_gene: TRBJ2-7
d_gene: TRBD2
v_gene: TRBV6-2/TRBV6-3
abundance: few
CDR3nt: TGTGCCAGCATATATAGCGGGGGACCCTACGAGCAGTACTTC
CDR3aa: CASIYSGGPYEQYF

j_gene: TRBJ1-2
d_gene: .
v_gene: TRBV29-1
abundance: .
CDR3nt: TGCAGCCTCGGCGGGGATTATGGCTACACCTTC
CDR3aa: CSLGGDYGYTF

j_gene: TRBJ2-3
d_gene: TRBD2
v_gene: TRBV7-2
abundance: many
CDR3nt: TGTGCCAGCAGCTTCGCGGGCGGGGGGGCCACAGATACGCAGTATTTT
CDR3aa: CASSFAGGGATDTQYF

j_gene: TRBJ1-5
d_gene: .
v_gene: TRBV4-1
abundance: .
CDR3nt: TGCGCCAGCAGCCAGCTCCGGGACAACAATCAGCCCCAGCATTTT
CDR3aa: CASSQLRDNNQPQHF